The 4 T cell receptor beta chains below were found in one sample sequenced in a study of blood T cell repertoires in COVID-19 (dated by TCRdb to about 2020). Libraries were constructed by the immunoSEQ multiplex PCR assay. TCRdb obtained this table from immuneACCESS and retained in-frame rearrangements with V and J assigned. These tables miss some clones; where compared with another copy, unresolved V genes account for less than half of the shortfall, and the remainder is unexplained. The sample records hundreds of thousands of clones, about nine tenths of which are singletons. The ten largest clones represent roughly 3.2% of the sample. Specimen: PBMCs or T cells enriched from blood (not recorded which). The receptors here all came from a woman aged 45-65 years in a cohort exposed to, infected with or recovered from COVID-19 (not recorded which).

The V call is TRBV5-5, the J call TRBJ2-3; 7 positions match TRBD1. The CDR3 covers 19 residues. The V gene's germline CDR1 is SGHKS and CDR2 YYEKEE (reference sequence). The V and J ends lost 1 base and 2 bases, in that order; junction bases with no gene match: 16. The CDR3: CASSLWGGIRDRYTDTQYF. DNA of the CDR3: TGTGCCAGCAGCTTGTGGGGTGGGATACGGGACAGATACACAGATACGCAGTATTTT.

The J gene is TRBJ1-2, the V gene TRBV25-1; D unresolved. Trimming removed 3 bases from V and 11 bases from J, with 16 bases in between. Per germline, CDR1 MGHDK and CDR2 SYGVNS. The CDR3 runs 13 residues. The CDR3 protein is CASSDPARSGYTF. DNA of the CDR3: TGTGCCAGCAGTGACCCAGCACGTTCCGGGTACACCTTC.

The chain couples TRBV7-3 to TRBJ2-1; D is perhaps TRBD2 (6 bases). Germline V CDR1 and CDR2: SGHTA, FQGTGA. CDR3 length equals 14 residues. Trimming shortened V by 2 bases and J by 3 bases, and 8 bases separated the two germline ends. The CDR3 region has the DNA TGTGCCAGCAGCTTAGCGGGGAGCTACAATGAGCAGTTCTTC. Residues: CASSLAGSYNEQFF.

This chain links TRBV19 with TRBJ1-4; D is ambiguous. The CDR3 consists of 14 residues. V was trimmed by 3 bases and J by 0 bases, leaving 5 bases between them. CDR1 and CDR2 from the germline V gene are LNHDA and SQIVND (reference sequence). CDR3 sequence: CASSIGATNEKLFF. The CDR3 DNA follows: TGTGCCAGTAGTATCGGAGCAACTAATGAAAAACTGTTTTTT.